This T cell receptor (beta chain) was documented in a study of cytomegalovirus exposure and HLA in healthy donors. Study-wide findings and caveats: In an earlier analysis, in about 530 donors, most V segments appeared productive either ~87% or ~30% of the time. A missense variant in DCLRE1C was later tied to TCR beta V- and J-gene trimming. The authors judged a highly shared variant cluster likely a sequencing artifact. In a later analysis, HLA-associated TCR beta chains were more clonally expanded than equally common others.

The CDR3 is made up of 13 amino acids. Trimming stripped 6 bases from V and 3 bases from J, with 10 bases between. Looked up from germline, CDR1 is LNHDA and CDR2 is SQIVND (reference sequence). This clone is labeled as medium-sized. What it binds is unknown. PCR involved 60 Vbeta and 13 Jbeta primers. Assay used: immunoSEQ multiplex PCR; TCRdb lists only in-frame clones, some missing. The sample holds 150,000 to 170,000 clones, 80% seen once. The V and J genes are TRBV19 and TRBJ2-3; D possibly corresponds to TRBD1 (5 bases). This receptor was obtained from a man aged 25-40 years in good health and CMV-seropositive. The specimen sequenced was PBMCs. The CDR3 sequence is CASRSKGTDTQYF. The CDR3 DNA sequence: TGTGCCAGTAGGTCAAAGGGGACAGATACGCAGTATTTT.